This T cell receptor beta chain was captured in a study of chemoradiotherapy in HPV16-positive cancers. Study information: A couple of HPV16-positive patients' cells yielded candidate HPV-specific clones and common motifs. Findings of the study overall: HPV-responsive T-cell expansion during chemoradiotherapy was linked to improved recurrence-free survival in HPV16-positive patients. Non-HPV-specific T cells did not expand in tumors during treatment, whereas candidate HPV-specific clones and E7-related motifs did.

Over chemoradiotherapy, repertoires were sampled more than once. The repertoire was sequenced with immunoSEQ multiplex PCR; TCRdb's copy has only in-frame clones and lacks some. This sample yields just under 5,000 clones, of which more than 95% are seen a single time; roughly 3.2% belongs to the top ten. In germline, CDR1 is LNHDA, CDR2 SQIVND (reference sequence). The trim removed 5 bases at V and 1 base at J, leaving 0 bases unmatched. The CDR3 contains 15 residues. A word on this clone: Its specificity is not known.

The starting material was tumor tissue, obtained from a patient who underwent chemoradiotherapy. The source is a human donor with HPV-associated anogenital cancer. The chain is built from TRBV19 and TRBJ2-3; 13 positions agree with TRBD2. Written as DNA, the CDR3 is TGTGCCAGTAGTGGGACTAGCGGGGGCACAGATACGCAGTATTTT. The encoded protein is CASSGTSGGTDTQYF.